What follows are 32 T cell receptor beta chains derived from one specimen sequenced in a study of T cells in severe cutaneous drug reactions. TCR subtype-specific primers in iRepertoire multiplex PCR prepared libraries for bulk and single-cell sequencing. Following a re-call of the multiplex PCR reads, TCRdb has one entry per CDR3 protein and lacks DNA. Its table lists 6,500 to 7,500 distinct CDR3 sequences. Sequenced patients had Stevens-Johnson syndrome or toxic epidermal necrolysis caused by carbamazepine. The sequenced material came from cells from a skin blister. The receptor set was obtained from a human donor with toxic epidermal necrolysis, a severe cutaneous drug reaction.

The rearrangement joins TRBV7-2 to TRBJ2-1; TCRdb calls TRBD1, which cannot be checked without DNA. Germline V gene lookup returns CDR1 SGHTA and CDR2 FQGNSA. The CDR3 spans 15 residues. CDR3: CASSHRQGTYNEQFF. Combining the CDR3 with reference TRBV7-2 and TRBJ2-1 gives the whole variable domain GAGVSQSPSNKVTEKGKDVELRCDPISGHTALYWYRQSLGQGLEFLIYFQGNSAPDKSGLPSDRFSAERTGGSVSTLTIQRTQQEDSAVYLCASSHRQGTYNEQFFGPGTRLTVL.

CDR3: CASSDVYGYTF. This sequence joins TRBV25-1 and TRBJ1-2. This CDR3 is built from 11 residues. Germline V CDR1 and CDR2: MGHDK, SYGVNS.

This chain connects TRBV27 to TRBJ1-1. Germline values: CDR1 MNHEY, CDR2 SMNVEV (reference sequence). CDR3 size: 13 residues. CDR3 loop: CASIGYSHTEAFF.

CDR3 in amino acids: CASSQDVRSTTDTQYF. The V call is TRBV4-1, the J call TRBJ2-3. The CDR3 extends over 16 amino acids. Germline-derived CDR1 and CDR2 are MGHRA and YSYEKL.

In terms of frequency, this clonotype is medium-sized. The chain carries TRBV9 and TRBJ2-3; TCRdb's D call, TRBD2, is unchecked because there is no DNA. Looked up from germline, CDR1 is SGDLS and CDR2 is YYNGEE. The CDR3 length is 15 residues. This CDR3 is CASSVFASPTDTQYF.

This chain links TRBV5-8 with TRBJ1-1. The germline V gene has CDR1 SGHTS and CDR2 YDEGEE. The CDR3 is 13 residues long. The CDR3 loop reads CSNGRRGGTEAFF.

The V call is TRBV5-1, the J call TRBJ2-1; as DNA is missing, the TRBD2 call by TCRdb cannot be tested. The CDR3 loop spans 12 amino acids. In germline, CDR1 is SGHRS, CDR2 YFSETQ. CDR3 in amino acids: CASRGGYNEQFF.

The genes are TRBV6-6 and TRBJ1-5. Per the germline V gene, CDR1 is MNHNY and CDR2 is SVGAGI (reference sequence). The CDR3 extends over 14 amino acids. CDR3 sequence: CASSYAGSNQPQHF.

This chain joins TRBV5-1 and TRBJ2-1; no DNA is available, so the TRBD2 call from TCRdb remains unchecked. The CDR3 sequence is 14 residues long. CDR1 and CDR2 from the germline V gene are SGHRS and YFSETQ. CDR3 protein: CASSLEGPGDEQFF.

This chain uses TRBV24-1 with TRBJ2-1; the D gene TCRdb calls, TRBD1, cannot be checked with no DNA. This CDR3 is built from 16 residues. The germline V gene encodes CDR1 KGHDR and CDR2 SFDVKD. CDR3 amino acids: CATSDSLGTAYNEQFF.

V and J are TRBV4-3 and TRBJ1-2. The germline V gene has CDR1 LGHNA and CDR2 YSLEER. The CDR3 is made up of 14 amino acids. The CDR3 here is CASSPRTTTIGYTF.

The chain's CDR3 is CASSYHDRVNQPQHF. This rearrangement joins TRBV6-6 to TRBJ1-5; TCRdb designates TRBD1, a call that cannot be tested without DNA. Germline V lookup: CDR1 MNHNY, CDR2 SVGAGI (reference sequence). This CDR3 spans 15 amino acids.

The V and J genes are TRBV27 and TRBJ1-1; TCRdb returns TRBD1, unconfirmable since there is no DNA. Germline V lookup: CDR1 MNHEY, CDR2 SMNVEV (reference sequence). CDR3 size: 13 residues. The CDR3 spells CASSSGGVTEAFF.

The chain is built from TRBV6-5 and TRBJ2-5; checking the TCRdb D call of TRBD2 is not possible without DNA. The CDR3 covers 15 residues. CDR1 and CDR2 (germline): MNHEY, SVGAGI. The chain's CDR3 is CASSYSTRGWETQYF.

This clonotype is deemed medium-sized by its frequency. The chain links TRBV12-3 or TRBV12-4 to TRBJ1-6. The CDR3 has 12 amino acids. The CDR3 is CASSLSISPLHF.

The V gene is TRBV29-1, the J gene TRBJ2-5; TCRdb designates TRBD1, a call that cannot be tested without DNA. Germline V gene lookup returns CDR1 SQVTM and CDR2 ANQGSEA. CDR3 size: 14 residues. The CDR3 spells CSVDPTGIGETQYF.

The rearrangement uses TRBV4-1 and TRBJ2-3; TCRdb indicates TRBD1, and absent DNA this call remains unverified. Germline-derived CDR1 and CDR2 are MGHRA and YSYEKL. The CDR3 length is 16 residues. CDR3 protein: CASSQRGQSASEPQYF.

V gene TRBV28 combines with J gene TRBJ2-5; TCRdb's D call of TRBD2 is untestable without DNA. The germline V gene encodes CDR1 MDHEN and CDR2 SYDVKM. There are 15 residues in the CDR3. The CDR3 region is CASSWTPALQETQYF.

V gene TRBV2 combines with J gene TRBJ1-6. This CDR3 has 13 residues. CDR1 is SNHLY, CDR2 FYNNEI, per germline. The CDR3 loop reads CASNSFRWEPLHF.

The chain is built from TRBV20-1 and TRBJ2-7; checking the TCRdb D call of TRBD2 is not possible without DNA. The CDR3 contains 13 residues. Per the germline V gene, CDR1 is DFQATT and CDR2 is SNEGSKA (reference sequence). CDR3 residues: CSAREADSYEQYF.

The V and J genes are TRBV11-2 and TRBJ2-3; TCRdb's D gene call, TRBD1, goes unchecked for lack of DNA. The CDR3 runs to 17 residues. Germline V gives CDR1 SGHAT, CDR2 FQNNGV. CDR3 residues: CASRGTTGLGVVDTQYF.

This chain uses TRBV6-6 with TRBJ1-1; TCRdb proposes TRBD1, but this gene call is untestable without DNA. CDR1 is MNHNY, CDR2 SVGAGI, per germline (reference sequence). The CDR3 extends over 13 amino acids. The CDR3: CASSGTAYTEAFF.

The J gene is TRBJ2-1, the V gene TRBV12-3 or TRBV12-4. CDR3 length: 11 amino acids. This CDR3 is CASSLGYEQFF.

This chain uses TRBV12-3 or TRBV12-4 with TRBJ2-7; the TRBD1 assignment by TCRdb is unverifiable without DNA. This CDR3 comprises 13 residues. CDR3 protein: CASGPTGTYEQYF.

The V gene is TRBV4-1, the J gene TRBJ2-3. This CDR3 has 16 amino acids. In germline, CDR1 is MGHRA, CDR2 YSYEKL. CDR3 protein: CASSTREAASTDTQYF.

This rearrangement joins TRBV29-1 to TRBJ2-3; no DNA is available, so the TRBD2 call from TCRdb remains unchecked. The germline CDR1 and CDR2 sequences are SQVTM and ANQGSEA. The CDR3 is 17 residues long. The CDR3 loop reads CSVAGTSGRIGTDTQYF.

V is TRBV5-4 and J is TRBJ2-1. The CDR3 runs 11 residues. CDR1 is SGHNT, CDR2 YYREEE, per germline (reference sequence). The CDR3 protein is CASSDNNEQFF.

This sequence joins TRBV5-4 and TRBJ1-1; TCRdb's D call, TRBD1, is unchecked because there is no DNA. CDR1 is SGHNT and CDR2 is YYREEE in the germline V gene (reference sequence). The CDR3 spans 14 residues. CDR3 in amino acids: CASSLIGGNTEAFF.

The V and J genes are TRBV30 and TRBJ2-1. Germline CDR1 reads GTSNPN; CDR2 reads SVGIG (reference sequence). This CDR3 is 13 amino acids long. Here the CDR3 reads CAWGLDGLNEQFF.

The chain employs TRBV6-1 and TRBJ2-6; the TCRdb D gene call, TRBD1, has no DNA to confirm it. This CDR3 contains 16 residues. Germline V lookup: CDR1 MNHNS, CDR2 SASEGT. The CDR3: CASTDRWTSGANVLTF.

The V gene is TRBV4-3, the J gene TRBJ1-3. Per germline, CDR1 LGHNA and CDR2 YSLEER. The CDR3 runs 16 residues. CDR3 sequence: CASSQDDRSSGNTIYF.

The chain uses TRBV30 and TRBJ2-1; TCRdb calls TRBD2, which cannot be checked without DNA. Germline assignment: CDR1 GTSNPN and CDR2 SVGIG (reference sequence). The CDR3 has 15 residues. The CDR3: CAWSELAGAYNEQFF.